This T cell receptor (beta chain) was captured in a study of cytomegalovirus exposure and HLA in healthy donors. Study-level points and caveats: Within an earlier analysis, most TCR beta V segments proved productive either about 87% or about 30% of the time. Among immune exposure information, only CMV serostatus was available. Cytomegalovirus association was listed for about 180 TCR beta chains. Later analysis associated a missense DCLRE1C variant with TCR beta V- and J-gene trimming.

Regarding this clone: The antigen is unknown.

Germline V lookup: CDR1 SNHLY, CDR2 FYNNEI. The V and J ends lost 1 base and 3 bases respectively, with 10 bases between them. The CDR3 is 14 residues long. PCR involved 60 Vbeta and 13 Jbeta primers. Produced via immunoSEQ multiplex PCR; TCRdb's table is partial and in-frame only. The table includes 100,000 to 150,000 clones, less than 85% detected once. This TCR was sampled from a female donor in good health and CMV-seronegative. The rearrangement joins TRBV2 to TRBJ2-7; D not certain. The sequenced material came from PBMCs. The CDR3 here is CASSEVTGFYEQYF. CDR3 DNA sequence: TGTGCCAGCAGTGAAGTCACGGGTTTCTACGAGCAGTACTTC.